The 15 T cell receptor beta chains presented below share a single source sample, sequenced in a study of chemoradiotherapy in HPV16-positive cancers. Only in-frame clones appear in the TCRdb table, and some are missing; sequencing was by immunoSEQ multiplex PCR. The data show 5,000 to 6,500 clones, with 73% seen just once and roughly 9.8% held by the top ten. The biological material was taken from a patient who underwent chemoradiotherapy. These receptors were collected from a human donor with HPV-associated anogenital cancer.

The chain has TRBV7-2 and TRBJ2-3; D might be TRBD1 (5 bases). Germline values: CDR1 SGHTA, CDR2 FQGNSA. This CDR3 comprises 15 residues. Trimming shortened V by 5 bases and J by 4 bases, and 16 bases separated the two germline ends. CDR3 DNA: TGTGCCAGCAGCCCCTATTGGGGCTTGGCAGATACGCAGTATTTT. Amino acid sequence: CASSPYWGLADTQYF.

The rearrangement uses TRBV5-4 and TRBJ2-1, with 9 bases aligning to TRBD2. Per germline, CDR1 SGHNT and CDR2 YYREEE (reference sequence). Trimming removed 0 bases from V and 4 bases from J; junction bases left unmatched: 2. The CDR3 contains 15 residues. The CDR3 here is CASSLGRGGYNEQFF. The DNA for the CDR3 is TGTGCCAGCAGCTTGGGGCGGGGGGGATACAATGAGCAGTTCTTC.

The chain joins TRBV18 to TRBJ1-2, with D uncertain. Between the trimmed V and J ends, which lost 6 bases and 8 bases, there was a span of 19 bases. This CDR3 region has 14 residues. In germline, CDR1 is KGHSH, CDR2 LQKENI. The CDR3 DNA reads TGTGCCAGCTCTCCCCCGATGAAGGGCGGGGGCTACACCTTC. It codes for CASSPPMKGGGYTF.

This clone was seen a handful of times. J is TRBJ2-1 and V is TRBV9; D might be TRBD2 (6 bases). Germline-derived CDR1 and CDR2 are SGDLS and YYNGEE. This CDR3 contains 15 residues. V lost 3 bases and J lost 9, with 19 bases in between. CDR3 sequence: CASSAIGLKEAEQFF. The CDR3, as DNA: TGTGCCAGCAGCGCCATCGGACTAAAGGAGGCTGAGCAGTTCTTC. The variable domain in full, completed from reference TRBV9 and TRBJ2-1, reads DSGVTQTPKHLITATGQRVTLRCSPRSGDLSVYWYQQSLDQGLQFLIQYYNGEERAKGNILERFSAQQFPDLHSELNLSSLELGDSALYFCASSAIGLKEAEQFFGPGTRLTVL.

The genes are TRBV27 and TRBJ2-2; tentative D call: TRBD2 (7 bases). This CDR3 is built from 16 residues. V was pared by 3 bases and J by 2 bases, with 13 bases between. Germline V CDR1 and CDR2: MNHEY, SMNVEV (reference sequence). CDR3 residues: CASSFYGGLNTGELFF. The CDR3 DNA is TGTGCCAGCAGTTTTTACGGGGGGCTAAACACCGGGGAGCTGTTTTTT.

J is TRBJ2-7 and V is TRBV15; D may be TRBD2 (7 bases). This CDR3 is 16 amino acids long. V was shortened by 0 bases and J by 6 bases, with 18 bases between the two germline ends. Germline V CDR1 and CDR2: LNHNV, YYDKDF (reference sequence). For the CDR3, the DNA is TGTGCCACCAGCAGAGATGGGAGGGGGGCCCGCCGCGAGCAGTACTTC. Protein product: CATSRDGRGARREQYF.

This clone was detected only a few times. V and J are TRBV27 and TRBJ2-7, with TRBD1 identical over 8 bases. CDR3 size: 15 residues. Germline V gene sequence: CDR1 MNHEY, CDR2 SMNVEV (reference sequence). Trimming removed 3 bases from V and 4 bases from J; junction bases left unmatched: 8. Here the CDR3 DNA reads TGTGCCAGCAGTTTTCCAGGACAGGGATTTTACGAGCAGTACTTC. Encoded protein: CASSFPGQGFYEQYF.

As concerns this clone: This likely comes from a read error, as the CDR3 has no conserved phenylalanine or tryptophan at its end. The rearrangement uses TRBV29-1 and TRBJ1-2; 7 positions match TRBD1. The length of the CDR3 is 13 residues. Germline lookup yields CDR1 SQVTM and CDR2 ANQGSEA. Losses at the gene ends were 3 bases for V and 3 bases for J; bases not matched to a gene: 4. CDR3: CSVERQGHYGYTL. CDR3 DNA sequence: TGCAGCGTTGAGCGACAGGGCCACTATGGCTACACCCTC.

The chain is built from TRBV7-6 and TRBJ2-4; D might be TRBD2 (5 bases). The CDR3 has 15 amino acids. Germline V gene sequence: CDR1 SGHVS, CDR2 FNYEAQ. The V end lost 3 bases, the J end lost 6 bases, and 15 bases lay between the germline ends. The CDR3 reads CASSFGVGEGNIQYF. The CDR3 DNA reads as TGTGCCAGCAGCTTCGGGGTAGGAGAAGGAAACATTCAGTACTTC.

This chain's CDR3 is CASTPGDSIAKNIQYF. In nucleotides, the CDR3 is TGTGCCAGCACCCCCGGGGACAGTATAGCCAAAAACATTCAGTACTTC. This chain joins TRBV5-8 and TRBJ2-4; 7 bases agree with TRBD1. Germline V gene lookup returns CDR1 SGHTS and CDR2 YDEGEE. The CDR3 totals 16 residues. V lost 6 bases, J lost 0 bases, and 9 bases stayed unmatched.

V gene TRBV6-4 combines with J gene TRBJ2-5; 14 bases are a match to TRBD2. The CDR3 has 17 amino acids. Germline CDR1 is MRHNA and CDR2 is SNTAGT. After removal of 5 bases from V and 0 bases from J, the junction contained 5 bases not matched to a gene. CDR3 in amino acids: CASSRLAGGPYQETQYF. In DNA, the CDR3 is TGTGCCAGCAGTCGACTAGCGGGGGGGCCATACCAAGAGACCCAGTACTTC.

The CDR3 nucleotides read TGTGCCAGCAAGGATGGGGGGAACACTGAAGCTTTCTTT. This translates into CASKDGGNTEAFF. V gene TRBV9 combines with J gene TRBJ1-1, with D perhaps TRBD1 (5 bases). CDR1 is SGDLS and CDR2 is YYNGEE in the germline V gene. V gave up 6 bases and J gave up 1 base, with 10 bases separating them. The CDR3 has 13 residues.

The sample holds a few counts of this clone. The chain combines TRBV19 with TRBJ1-2; TRBD1 agrees at 8 bases. Losses at the gene ends were 5 bases for V and 2 bases for J; bases not matched to a gene: 7. Germline V gene lookup returns CDR1 LNHDA and CDR2 SQIVND (reference sequence). This CDR3 contains 15 residues. The CDR3 loop reads CASSEDRGRNYGYTF. The CDR3 coding sequence is TGTGCCAGTAGTGAAGACAGGGGTAGGAACTATGGCTACACCTTC.

The chain combines TRBV28 with TRBJ1-2; 10 bases match TRBD1. Germline trimming cut 7 bases from V and 4 bases from J; bases unmatched to any gene: 9. This CDR3 is 15 amino acids long. From germline, CDR1 is MDHEN and CDR2 SYDVKM. CDR3 amino acids: CASTPSGDRGYGYTF. DNA of the CDR3: TGTGCCAGCACTCCCTCGGGGGACAGGGGCTATGGCTACACCTTC.

The V gene is TRBV9, the J gene TRBJ1-2, with TRBD1 matching over 9 bases. Germline V gives CDR1 SGDLS, CDR2 YYNGEE. The CDR3 contains 13 residues. After removal of 1 base from V and 8 bases from J, the junction contained 3 bases not matched to a gene. The CDR3, as DNA: TGTGCCAGCAGCGTACGGGACAGGGACGGCTACACCTTC. Amino acids: CASSVRDRDGYTF.